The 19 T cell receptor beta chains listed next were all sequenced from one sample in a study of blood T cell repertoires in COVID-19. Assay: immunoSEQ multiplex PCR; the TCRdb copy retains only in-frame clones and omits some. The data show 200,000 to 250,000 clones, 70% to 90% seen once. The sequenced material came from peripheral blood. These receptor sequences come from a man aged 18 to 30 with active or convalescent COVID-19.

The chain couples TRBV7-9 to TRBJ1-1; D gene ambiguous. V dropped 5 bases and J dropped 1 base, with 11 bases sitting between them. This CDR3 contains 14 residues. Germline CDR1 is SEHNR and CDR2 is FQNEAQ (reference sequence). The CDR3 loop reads CASSHQAGNTEAFF. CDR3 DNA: TGTGCCAGCAGCCACCAGGCCGGGAACACTGAAGCTTTCTTT.

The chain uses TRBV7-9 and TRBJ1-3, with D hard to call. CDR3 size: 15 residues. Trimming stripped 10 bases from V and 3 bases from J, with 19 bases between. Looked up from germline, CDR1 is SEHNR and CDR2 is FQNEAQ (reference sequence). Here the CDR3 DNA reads TGTGCCACCCAACCGGCGGCCTCTCGTGGAAACACCATATATTTT. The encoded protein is CATQPAASRGNTIYF.

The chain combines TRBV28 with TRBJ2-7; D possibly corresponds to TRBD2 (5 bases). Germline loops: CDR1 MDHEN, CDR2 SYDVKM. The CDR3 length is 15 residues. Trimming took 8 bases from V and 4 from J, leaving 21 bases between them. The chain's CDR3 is CASGSPIEGVYEQYF. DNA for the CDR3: TGTGCCAGCGGCTCCCCGATCGAGGGCGTGTACGAGCAGTACTTC.

The CDR3 protein is CATSEGAGLYGYTF. DNA for the CDR3: TGTGCCACCAGTGAGGGGGCTGGTCTCTATGGCTACACCTTC. The chain recombines TRBV24-1 with TRBJ1-2; tentative D call: TRBD1 (6 bases). This CDR3 comprises 14 residues. The V and J ends lost 4 bases and 4 bases respectively, with 12 bases between them. Germline loops: CDR1 KGHDR, CDR2 SFDVKD.

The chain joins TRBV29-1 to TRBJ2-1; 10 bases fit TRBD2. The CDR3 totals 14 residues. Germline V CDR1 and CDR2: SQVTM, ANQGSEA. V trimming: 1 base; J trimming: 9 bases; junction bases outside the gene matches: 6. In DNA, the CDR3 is TGCAGCGTTGAAGGGACTAGCGGCACTGGTGAGCAGTTCTTC. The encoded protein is CSVEGTSGTGEQFF.

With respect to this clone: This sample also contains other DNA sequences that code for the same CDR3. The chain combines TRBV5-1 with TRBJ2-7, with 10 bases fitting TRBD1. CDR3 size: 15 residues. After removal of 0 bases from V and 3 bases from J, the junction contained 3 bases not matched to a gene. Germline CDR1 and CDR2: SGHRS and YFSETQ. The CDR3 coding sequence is TGCGCCAGCAGCTTGGGGACAGGGGGAAGCTACGAGCAGTACTTC. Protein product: CASSLGTGGSYEQYF. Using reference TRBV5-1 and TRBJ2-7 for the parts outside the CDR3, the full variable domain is KAGVTQTPRYLIKTRGQQVTLSCSPISGHRSVSWYQQTPGQGLQFLFEYFSETQRNKGNFPGRFSGRQFSNSRSEMNVSTLELGDSALYLCASSLGTGGSYEQYFGPGTRLTVT.

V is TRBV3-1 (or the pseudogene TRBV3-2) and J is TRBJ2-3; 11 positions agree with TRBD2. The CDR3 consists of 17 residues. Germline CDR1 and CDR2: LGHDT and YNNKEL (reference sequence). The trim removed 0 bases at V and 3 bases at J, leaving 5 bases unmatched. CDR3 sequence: CASSQEPRTSGTDTQYF. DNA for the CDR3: TGTGCCAGCAGCCAAGAGCCCCGGACTAGCGGGACAGATACGCAGTATTTT.

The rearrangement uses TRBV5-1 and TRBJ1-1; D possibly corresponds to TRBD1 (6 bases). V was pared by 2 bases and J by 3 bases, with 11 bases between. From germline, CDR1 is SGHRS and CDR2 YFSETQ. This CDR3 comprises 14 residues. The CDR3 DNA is TGCGCCAGCAGCTTACAGGGCTTCGACACTGAAGCTTTCTTT. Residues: CASSLQGFDTEAFF.

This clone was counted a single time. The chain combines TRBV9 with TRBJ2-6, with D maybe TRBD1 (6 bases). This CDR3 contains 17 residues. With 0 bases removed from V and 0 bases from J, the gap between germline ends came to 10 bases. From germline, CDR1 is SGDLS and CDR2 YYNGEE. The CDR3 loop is CASSVVDSISGANVLTF. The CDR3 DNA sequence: TGTGCCAGCAGCGTAGTGGACAGCATCTCTGGGGCCAACGTCCTGACTTTC.

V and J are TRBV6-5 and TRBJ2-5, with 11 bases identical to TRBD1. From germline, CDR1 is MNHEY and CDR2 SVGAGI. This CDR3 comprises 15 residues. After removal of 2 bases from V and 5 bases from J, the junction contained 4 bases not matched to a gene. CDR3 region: CASSYGQGARETQYF. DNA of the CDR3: TGTGCCAGCAGTTACGGACAGGGGGCCAGGGAGACCCAGTACTTC.

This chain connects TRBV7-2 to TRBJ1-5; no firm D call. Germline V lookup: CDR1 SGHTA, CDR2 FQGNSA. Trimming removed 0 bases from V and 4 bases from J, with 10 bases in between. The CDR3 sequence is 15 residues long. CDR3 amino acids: CASSLAPGRNQPQHF. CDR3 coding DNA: TGTGCCAGCAGCTTAGCCCCCGGGAGGAATCAGCCCCAGCATTTT.

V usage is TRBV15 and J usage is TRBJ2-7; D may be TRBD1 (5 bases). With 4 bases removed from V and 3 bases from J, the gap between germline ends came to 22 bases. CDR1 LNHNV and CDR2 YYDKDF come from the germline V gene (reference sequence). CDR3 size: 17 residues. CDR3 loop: CATSMWTKGTFVYEQYF. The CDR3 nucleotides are TGTGCCACCAGCATGTGGACAAAGGGCACATTCGTCTACGAGCAGTACTTC.

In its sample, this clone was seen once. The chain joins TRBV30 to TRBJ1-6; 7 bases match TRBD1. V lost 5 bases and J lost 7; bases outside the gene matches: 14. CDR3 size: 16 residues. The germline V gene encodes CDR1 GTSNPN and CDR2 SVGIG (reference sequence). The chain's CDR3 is CAWAFRWGQTNSPLHF. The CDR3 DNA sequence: TGTGCCTGGGCCTTCCGATGGGGACAGACGAATTCACCCCTCCACTTT.

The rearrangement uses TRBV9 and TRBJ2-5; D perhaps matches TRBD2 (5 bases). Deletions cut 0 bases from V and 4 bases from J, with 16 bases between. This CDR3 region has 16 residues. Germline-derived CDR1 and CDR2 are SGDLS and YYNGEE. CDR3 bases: TGTGCCAGCAGCGTAGCTCATGGACTCCTACTAGAGACCCAGTACTTC. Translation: CASSVAHGLLLETQYF.

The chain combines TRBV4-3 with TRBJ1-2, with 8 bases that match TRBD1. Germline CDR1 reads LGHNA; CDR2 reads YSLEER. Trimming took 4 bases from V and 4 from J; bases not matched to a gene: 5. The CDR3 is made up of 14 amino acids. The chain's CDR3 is CASSPQGGGYGYTF. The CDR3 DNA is TGCGCCAGCAGCCCACAGGGGGGAGGCTATGGCTACACCTTC.

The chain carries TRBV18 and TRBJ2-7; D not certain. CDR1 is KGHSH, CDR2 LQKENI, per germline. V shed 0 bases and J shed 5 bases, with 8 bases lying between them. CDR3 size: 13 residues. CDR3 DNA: TGTGCCAGCTCACCACCCTGGGCAAACGAGCAGTACTTC. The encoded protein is CASSPPWANEQYF.

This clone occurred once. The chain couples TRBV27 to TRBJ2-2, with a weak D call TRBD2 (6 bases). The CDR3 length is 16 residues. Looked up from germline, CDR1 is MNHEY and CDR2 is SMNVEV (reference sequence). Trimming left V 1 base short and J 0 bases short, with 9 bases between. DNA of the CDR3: TGTGCCAGCAGTTTATGGGGGACTTCGAACACCGGGGAGCTGTTTTTT. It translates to CASSLWGTSNTGELFF.

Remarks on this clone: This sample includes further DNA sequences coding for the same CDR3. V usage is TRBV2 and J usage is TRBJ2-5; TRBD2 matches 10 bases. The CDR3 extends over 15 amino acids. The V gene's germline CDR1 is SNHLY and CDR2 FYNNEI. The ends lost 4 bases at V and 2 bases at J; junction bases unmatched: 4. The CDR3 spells CASSGTSGGQETQYF. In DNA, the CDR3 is TGTGCCAGCAGTGGGACTAGCGGAGGACAAGAGACCCAGTACTTC. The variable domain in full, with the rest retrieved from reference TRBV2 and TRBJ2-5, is EPEVTQTPSHQVTQMGQEVILRCVPISNHLYFYWYRQILGQKVEFLVSFYNNEISEKSEIFDDQFSVERPDGSNFTLKIRSTKLEDSAMYFCASSGTSGGQETQYFGPGTRLLVL.

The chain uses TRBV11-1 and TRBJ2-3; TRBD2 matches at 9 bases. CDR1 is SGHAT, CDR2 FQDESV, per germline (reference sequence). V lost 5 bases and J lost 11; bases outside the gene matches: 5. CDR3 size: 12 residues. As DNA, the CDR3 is TGTGCCAGCAGCCATGGCGGGAGGGGGCAGTATTTT. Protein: CASSHGGRGQYF.